Given below is one TCR beta chain in context. The data derive from a study of blood T cell repertoires in COVID-19. The overall study: Both acute and convalescent COVID-19 samples were obtained from the United States, Italy and Spain. PBMCs, B-cell-depleted T cells, or T cells were the source of the cDNA or gDNA that made up the material.

As originally analysed: Amplified reference gene primers provided the basis for estimating nucleated cell counts. Clones were sequenced by immunoSEQ multiplex PCR, and TCRdb holds only the in-frame ones, with some missing. The DNA gave D and trimming, while V, J and clone size come from that table. The sample includes 200,000 to 250,000 clones, about 85% of them seen just once. The material sequenced was peripheral blood. This TCR derives from a man aged 40-55 years with acute or convalescent COVID-19.

The CDR3 DNA is TGTGCCAGCAGCCTTGAACAGTATAGCAATCAGCCCCAGCATTTT. Translated, it gives CASSLEQYSNQPQHF. The rearrangement joins TRBV4-2 to TRBJ1-5; D ambiguous. This CDR3 spans 15 amino acids. Trimming removed 4 bases at V and 0 bases at J, with 10 bases between. Germline V gives CDR1 LGHNA, CDR2 YNFKEQ.